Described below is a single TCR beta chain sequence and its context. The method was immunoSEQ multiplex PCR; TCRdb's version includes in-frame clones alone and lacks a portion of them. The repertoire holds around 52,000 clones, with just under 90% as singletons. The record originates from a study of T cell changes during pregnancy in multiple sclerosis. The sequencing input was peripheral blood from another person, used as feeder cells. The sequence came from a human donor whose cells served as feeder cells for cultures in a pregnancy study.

This CDR3 reads CASSQKGSYGYTF. In DNA, the CDR3 is TGTGCCAGCAGCCAAAAGGGCTCCTATGGCTACACCTTC. The rearrangement links TRBV14 to TRBJ1-2, with D uncertain. Germline values: CDR1 SGHDN, CDR2 FVKESK. The CDR3 consists of 13 residues. With 2 bases removed from V and 4 bases from J, the gap between germline ends came to 8 bases.